The 15 T cell receptor beta chains given below trace back to one sample, sequenced in a study of OX40 agonist ivuxolimab in advanced cancers. TCRdb's table, derived via immunoSEQ multiplex PCR, lists solely in-frame clones and lacks some. The table lists some 70,000 clones, 84% of them singletons. The specimen comprised CD4+ or CD8+ T cells sorted from blood, sampled in a trial of the OX40 agonist ivuxolimab. The receptors were sampled from an adult with an advanced solid tumor such as melanoma, head and neck, liver or kidney cancer.

This clone came up once. The CDR3 region has the DNA TGTGCCAGCAGAATAGGCCCCTATAGCAATCAGCCCCAGCATTTT. Translation: CASRIGPYSNQPQHF. The rearrangement links TRBV28 to TRBJ1-5; D is ambiguous. CDR1 is MDHEN and CDR2 is SYDVKM in the germline V gene. V was trimmed by 6 bases and J by 0 bases, leaving 12 bases between them. The CDR3 spans 15 residues.

This sequence joins TRBV6-6 and TRBJ1-6; no clear D. V lost 0 bases, J lost 10 bases, and 7 bases lay in between. The germline V gene has CDR1 MNHNY and CDR2 SVGAGI (reference sequence). There are 13 residues in the CDR3. The CDR3 region has the DNA TGTGCCAGCAGTTACTCGTTCGGCTCACCCCTCCACTTT. It specifies CASSYSFGSPLHF.

The chain recombines TRBV27 with TRBJ2-2; 11 nucleotides align to TRBD2. CDR3 size: 16 residues. With 5 bases clipped from V and 5 bases from J, the junction kept 7 bases outside the gene matches. Germline values: CDR1 MNHEY, CDR2 SMNVEV (reference sequence). CDR3 sequence reads: CASSPPGLAVTGELFF. The CDR3 nucleotides read TGTGCCAGCAGTCCTCCGGGACTAGCGGTGACCGGGGAGCTGTTTTTT.

The chain recombines TRBV5-1 with TRBJ2-5, with 8 nucleotides matching TRBD2. This CDR3 contains 16 residues. Unmatched junction bases numbered 5, after V lost 0 bases and J lost 1 base. Germline CDR1 reads SGHRS; CDR2 reads YFSETQ. CDR3 bases: TGCGCCAGCAGCTTGGAGCCGGCGGGGGGCCAAGAGACCCAGTACTTC. Residues: CASSLEPAGGQETQYF. The complete variable domain, with remaining parts taken from reference TRBV5-1 and TRBJ2-5, reads KAGVTQTPRYLIKTRGQQVTLSCSPISGHRSVSWYQQTPGQGLQFLFEYFSETQRNKGNFPGRFSGRQFSNSRSEMNVSTLELGDSALYLCASSLEPAGGQETQYFGPGTRLLVL.

The rearrangement links TRBV5-1 to TRBJ1-2; D is possibly TRBD1 (5 bases). Trimming left V 4 bases short and J 4 bases short, with 14 bases between. The CDR3 sequence is 14 residues long. CDR1 is SGHRS, CDR2 YFSETQ, per germline. In DNA, the CDR3 is TGCGCCAGCAGCCCGGGGGTTCTCTCCTATGGCTACACCTTC. Residues: CASSPGVLSYGYTF.

This chain links TRBV5-1 with TRBJ1-1, with TRBD1 as a possible D gene (6 bases). The V end was cut by 4 bases, the J end by 4 bases, with 17 bases between. This CDR3 region has 15 residues. Germline assignment: CDR1 SGHRS and CDR2 YFSETQ. CDR3 DNA: TGCGCCAGCAGCATACAGGGTCTGATGAGCACTGAAGCTTTCTTT. It yields the protein CASSIQGLMSTEAFF.

This chain links TRBV5-1 with TRBJ1-4, with unresolved D. The CDR3 extends over 16 amino acids. Trimming left V 2 bases short and J 4 bases short, with 15 bases between. Germline V gene data show CDR1 as SGHRS and CDR2 as YFSETQ. The CDR3 DNA reads as TGCGCCAGCAGCTTTCGCACTCGGGGAGATAATGAAAAACTGTTTTTT. Its protein product is CASSFRTRGDNEKLFF.

V gene TRBV6-5 combines with J gene TRBJ1-6; D is ambiguous. Germline V gene lookup returns CDR1 MNHEY and CDR2 SVGAGI. The CDR3 has 15 amino acids. Deletions cut 0 bases from V and 5 bases from J, with 8 bases between. This chain's CDR3 is CASSYSIAHNSPLHF. The DNA of the CDR3 is TGTGCCAGCAGTTACTCGATTGCCCATAATTCACCCCTCCACTTT.

The J gene is TRBJ1-2, the V gene TRBV30; D is possibly TRBD1 (5 bases). This CDR3 has 14 amino acids. Trimming cost V 2 bases and J 5 bases, with 15 bases left between them. The germline V gene has CDR1 GTSNPN and CDR2 SVGIG (reference sequence). The CDR3, as DNA: TGTGCCTGGAGTTTGTTAAGGGGACCATATGGCTACACCTTC. Translated, it gives CAWSLLRGPYGYTF.

This chain uses TRBV5-4 with TRBJ1-2; no clear D. Trimming stripped 1 base from V and 3 bases from J, with 1 base between. Germline-derived CDR1 and CDR2 are SGHNT and YYREEE (reference sequence). This CDR3 comprises 11 residues. The CDR3 sequence is CASSLHYGYTF. The DNA of the CDR3 is TGTGCCAGCAGCTTGCACTATGGCTACACCTTC.

This chain uses TRBV6-5 with TRBJ1-1; 8 bases fit TRBD1. This CDR3 contains 13 residues. Trimming at V came to 7 bases and at J to 4 bases, leaving 5 bases not matched to a gene. From germline, CDR1 is MNHEY and CDR2 SVGAGI. The CDR3 nucleotides are TGTGCCAGCAACCAACAGGGGGGCACTGAAGCTTTCTTT. Translation gives CASNQQGGTEAFF.

The genes are TRBV28 and TRBJ1-3; D remains ambiguous. V shed 3 bases and J shed 0 bases, with 6 bases lying between them. In germline, CDR1 is MDHEN, CDR2 SYDVKM. The length of the CDR3 is 14 residues. The CDR3 region is CASSFLASGNTIYF. The CDR3 DNA sequence: TGTGCCAGCAGTTTCCTCGCCTCTGGAAACACCATATATTTT.

The chain carries TRBV6-5 and TRBJ2-5; the D gene is possibly TRBD2 (7 bases). The germline CDR1 and CDR2 sequences are MNHEY and SVGAGI. Trimming shortened V by 2 bases and J by 4 bases, and 11 bases separated the two germline ends. The CDR3 is made up of 14 amino acids. The chain's CDR3 is CASSYPGGGETQYF. The CDR3 DNA sequence: TGTGCCAGCAGTTACCCGGGGGGCGGAGAGACCCAGTACTTC.

The chain uses TRBV4-2 and TRBJ2-7, with D perhaps given as TRBD1 or TRBD2 (5 bases each). CDR3 size: 15 residues. The germline gives CDR1 LGHNA, CDR2 YNFKEQ. With 0 bases removed from V and 6 bases from J, the gap between germline ends came to 15 bases. The CDR3 DNA reads as TGTGCCAGCAGCCAAGAGACACGGGACGACCTCGAGCAGTACTTC. It codes for CASSQETRDDLEQYF.

The chain links TRBV4-2 to TRBJ2-3; 9 bases are a match to TRBD1. Germline assignment: CDR1 LGHNA and CDR2 YNFKEQ. V lost 7 bases, J lost 5 bases, and 4 bases stayed unmatched. The CDR3 has 13 residues. This chain's CDR3 is CASTGQGLDTQYF. The CDR3, as DNA: TGTGCCAGCACTGGACAGGGGTTAGATACGCAGTATTTT.